This T cell receptor beta chain was sequenced in a study of control samples from healthy donors and cancer patients. This clone has just a few counts. The V gene's germline CDR1 is LGHDT and CDR2 YNNKEL (reference sequence). Deletions cut 3 bases from V and 4 bases from J, with 12 bases between. The CDR3 has 14 residues. The data were produced by immunoSEQ multiplex PCR, yet TCRdb's version contains in-frame clones alone and is incomplete. The sample holds some 140,000 clones, approximately 86% seen once. The sequencing sample was made of blood. V is TRBV3-1 (or the pseudogene TRBV3-2) and J is TRBJ2-5; either TRBD1 or TRBD2 may fit D (5 bases each). The receptor's source is a woman aged 25 to 45 in good health. The chain's CDR3 is CASSQGVVGETQYF. The CDR3 nucleotides read TGTGCCAGCAGCCAGGGGGTGGTTGGAGAGACCCAGTACTTC.